A selection of T cell receptor beta chains follows, all from one sample in a study of shared clonotypes between healthy human individuals. Repertoires were generated with immunoSEQ multiplex PCR, while TCRdb's copy carries only in-frame clones and drops some. The sample lists roughly 2.2 million clones, approximately 95% occurring once. The specimen sequenced was naive CD4+ T cells from PBMCs. All receptors derive from a man younger than 35 in good health. Some clones in this sample may be carry-over from other donors' samples. The CDR3 runs from the conserved cysteine through the conserved F or W. Fields, in order: clone size, J gene, V gene, D gene, CDR3 protein, CDR3 DNA. A D gene is named only where the DNA matches it firmly. Part of the rows lack a size; the others show once, few, many or a class for expanded clones.

abundance: .; j_gene: TRBJ1-3; v_gene: TRBV29-1; d_gene: TRBD1; CDR3aa: CSVGQGVSGNTIYF; CDR3nt: TGCAGCGTGGGACAGGGAGTGAGCGGAAACACCATATATTTT
abundance: .; j_gene: TRBJ1-2; v_gene: TRBV6-5; d_gene: TRBD1; CDR3aa: CASSRLTGGYGYTF; CDR3nt: TGTGCCAGCAGTCGCCTGACAGGGGGCTATGGCTACACCTTC
abundance: .; j_gene: TRBJ2-5; v_gene: TRBV2; d_gene: .; CDR3aa: CASRSDQETQYF; CDR3nt: TGTGCCAGCAGAAGTGACCAAGAGACCCAGTACTTC
abundance: .; j_gene: TRBJ1-3; v_gene: TRBV28; d_gene: .; CDR3aa: CASSPWGNGNTIYF; CDR3nt: TGTGCCAGCAGCCCGTGGGGGAACGGAAACACCATATATTTT
abundance: .; j_gene: TRBJ1-2; v_gene: TRBV9; d_gene: TRBD1; CDR3aa: CASSAGQWDRGYGYTF; CDR3nt: TGTGCCAGCAGCGCAGGGCAATGGGACAGGGGCTATGGCTACACCTTC
abundance: .; j_gene: TRBJ2-3; v_gene: TRBV25-1; d_gene: TRBD2; CDR3aa: CASSGSGARGQYF; CDR3nt: TGTGCCAGCAGTGGGAGCGGGGCCCGGGGGCAGTATTTT
abundance: once; j_gene: TRBJ2-7; v_gene: TRBV9; d_gene: TRBD1; CDR3aa: CASSAHGTGGLGEQYF; CDR3nt: TGTGCCAGCAGCGCCCACGGGACAGGGGGTCTGGGCGAGCAGTACTTC
abundance: .; j_gene: TRBJ1-5; v_gene: TRBV28; d_gene: .; CDR3aa: CASSRFKTVTNQPQHF; CDR3nt: TGTGCCAGCAGTCGCTTCAAGACAGTAACCAATCAGCCCCAGCATTTT
abundance: .; j_gene: TRBJ2-7; v_gene: TRBV6-6; d_gene: .; CDR3aa: CASTLGPTYEQYF; CDR3nt: TGTGCCAGCACCCTGGGACCCACCTACGAGCAGTACTTC
abundance: once; j_gene: TRBJ2-1; v_gene: TRBV11-2; d_gene: TRBD2; CDR3aa: CASSNPLTSGYNEQFF; CDR3nt: TGTGCCAGCAGCAACCCCTTGACTAGCGGCTACAATGAGCAGTTCTTC
abundance: .; j_gene: TRBJ2-1; v_gene: TRBV6-5; d_gene: .; CDR3aa: CASTEQGSPYNEQFF; CDR3nt: TGTGCCAGCACAGAACAGGGAAGTCCCTACAATGAGCAGTTCTTC
abundance: .; j_gene: TRBJ1-4; v_gene: TRBV4-1; d_gene: TRBD1; CDR3aa: CASRSGNGQGSNEKLFF; CDR3nt: TGCGCCAGCAGATCCGGTAACGGACAGGGGTCTAATGAAAAACTGTTTTTT
abundance: .; j_gene: TRBJ2-7; v_gene: TRBV29-1; d_gene: .; CDR3aa: CSSPGRKGEQYF; CDR3nt: TGCAGCTCCCCGGGACGGAAGGGCGAGCAGTACTTC
abundance: .; j_gene: TRBJ2-5; v_gene: TRBV25-1; d_gene: .; CDR3aa: CASGTTQGPGETQYF; CDR3nt: TGTGCCAGCGGAACAACACAGGGTCCGGGAGAGACCCAGTACTTC
abundance: .; j_gene: TRBJ2-4; v_gene: TRBV28; d_gene: .; CDR3aa: CASTAPTLAKNIQYF; CDR3nt: TGTGCCAGCACCGCCCCGACGTTAGCCAAAAACATTCAGTACTTC
abundance: .; j_gene: TRBJ2-2; v_gene: TRBV5-6; d_gene: .; CDR3aa: CASEVRGFWTGELFF; CDR3nt: TGTGCCAGTGAGGTGCGCGGGTTTTGGACCGGGGAGCTGTTTTTT
abundance: .; j_gene: TRBJ2-3; v_gene: TRBV6-1; d_gene: TRBD2; CDR3aa: CASSGGVFSGSTDTQYF; CDR3nt: TGTGCCAGCAGTGGCGGCGTGTTTAGCGGGAGTACAGATACGCAGTATTTT
abundance: .; j_gene: TRBJ2-5; v_gene: TRBV7-8; d_gene: .; CDR3aa: CASSYNKETQYF; CDR3nt: TGTGCCAGCAGTTATAATAAAGAGACCCAGTACTTC
abundance: .; j_gene: TRBJ2-7; v_gene: TRBV7-9; d_gene: TRBD1; CDR3aa: CASSFLGQALPYEQYF; CDR3nt: TGTGCCAGCAGCTTTTTAGGACAGGCGTTACCCTACGAGCAGTACTTC
abundance: .; j_gene: TRBJ1-1; v_gene: TRBV27; d_gene: .; CDR3aa: CASSLMRGGTEAFF; CDR3nt: TGTGCCAGCAGTTTAATGAGGGGCGGCACTGAAGCTTTCTTT
abundance: .; j_gene: TRBJ2-3; v_gene: TRBV30; d_gene: .; CDR3aa: CAWRLPGADTQYF; CDR3nt: TGTGCCTGGAGGCTCCCGGGGGCAGATACGCAGTATTTT
abundance: .; j_gene: TRBJ1-2; v_gene: TRBV5-1; d_gene: TRBD1; CDR3aa: CASSLDRGNNYGYTF; CDR3nt: TGCGCCAGCAGCTTAGACAGGGGTAATAACTATGGCTACACCTTC
abundance: once; j_gene: TRBJ2-7; v_gene: TRBV7-9; d_gene: .; CDR3aa: CASSLVGGFEQYF; CDR3nt: TGTGCCAGCAGCTTAGTTGGGGGATTCGAGCAGTACTTC
abundance: once; j_gene: TRBJ2-2; v_gene: TRBV5-1; d_gene: .; CDR3aa: CASSLGYTGELFF; CDR3nt: TGCGCCAGCAGCTTGGGATACACCGGGGAGCTGTTTTTT
abundance: .; j_gene: TRBJ2-6; v_gene: TRBV7-2; d_gene: .; CDR3aa: CASSLKPGSGANVLTF; CDR3nt: TGTGCCAGCAGCTTAAAACCGGGCTCTGGGGCCAACGTCCTGACTTTC
abundance: .; j_gene: TRBJ2-7; v_gene: TRBV27; d_gene: TRBD2; CDR3aa: CASSGGGLTYEQYF; CDR3nt: TGTGCCAGCAGTGGGGGGGGACTGACCTACGAGCAGTACTTC
abundance: .; j_gene: TRBJ1-5; v_gene: TRBV6-1; d_gene: .; CDR3aa: CASSVGRFGGQPQHF; CDR3nt: TGTGCCAGCAGTGTGGGTCGTTTTGGGGGCCAGCCCCAGCATTTT
abundance: .; j_gene: TRBJ2-5; v_gene: TRBV11-3; d_gene: .; CDR3aa: CASSSTGKETQYF; CDR3nt: TGTGCCAGCAGCTCAACAGGGAAAGAGACCCAGTACTTC
abundance: .; j_gene: TRBJ2-2; v_gene: TRBV7-3; d_gene: .; CDR3aa: CASSSYTGELFF; CDR3nt: TGTGCCAGCAGCTCCTACACCGGGGAGCTGTTTTTT
abundance: .; j_gene: TRBJ1-1; v_gene: TRBV28; d_gene: .; CDR3aa: CASIGRASLGYNEAFF; CDR3nt: TGTGCCAGCATTGGTAGGGCAAGCCTAGGATATAATGAAGCTTTCTTT
abundance: .; j_gene: TRBJ2-7; v_gene: TRBV13; d_gene: .; CDR3aa: CASSLDTPYEQYF; CDR3nt: TGTGCCAGCAGCTTAGACACCCCCTACGAGCAGTACTTC
abundance: .; j_gene: TRBJ1-1; v_gene: TRBV18; d_gene: .; CDR3aa: CASSSGVNTEAFF; CDR3nt: TGTGCCAGCTCTAGTGGGGTGAACACTGAAGCTTTCTTT
abundance: .; j_gene: TRBJ1-2; v_gene: TRBV28; d_gene: .; CDR3aa: CAAVRTTNYGYTF; CDR3nt: TGTGCCGCGGTTCGGACCACTAACTATGGCTACACCTTC
abundance: .; j_gene: TRBJ1-1; v_gene: TRBV9; d_gene: .; CDR3aa: CASSVVVGSTEAFF; CDR3nt: TGTGCCAGCAGCGTAGTAGTGGGCAGCACTGAAGCTTTCTTT
abundance: .; j_gene: TRBJ2-7; v_gene: TRBV25-1; d_gene: .; CDR3aa: CASNSEKLPRPDYEQYF; CDR3nt: TGTGCCAGCAATTCCGAGAAGTTGCCGCGGCCTGACTACGAGCAGTACTTC